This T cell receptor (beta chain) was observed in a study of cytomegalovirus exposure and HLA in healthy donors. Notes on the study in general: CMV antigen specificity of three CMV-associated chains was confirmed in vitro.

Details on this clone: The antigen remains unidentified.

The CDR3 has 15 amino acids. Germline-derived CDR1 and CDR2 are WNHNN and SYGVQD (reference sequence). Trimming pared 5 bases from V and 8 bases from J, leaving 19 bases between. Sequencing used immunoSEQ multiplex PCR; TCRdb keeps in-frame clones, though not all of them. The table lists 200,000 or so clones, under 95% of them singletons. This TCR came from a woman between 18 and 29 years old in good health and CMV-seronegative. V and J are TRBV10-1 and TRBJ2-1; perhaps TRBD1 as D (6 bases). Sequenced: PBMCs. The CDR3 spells CASSNLSQGHDEQFF. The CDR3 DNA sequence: TGCGCCAGCAGTAACCTTTCCCAGGGACATGATGAGCAGTTCTTC.